The subject of this entry is one T cell receptor (beta chain). Antigen unknown. Sequencing was performed with immunoSEQ multiplex PCR; in TCRdb, only in-frame clones are kept and a portion is missing. The sample carries approximately 150,000 clones, roughly 92% recorded once. This record belongs to a study of T cell responses to AZD1222 COVID-19 vaccine. Notes on the study in general: Spike-spanning, vaccine-associated CD4 TCRs were dominant at 160-218 and 743-854.

The CDR3 runs 14 residues. Trimming at V came to 5 bases and at J to 3 bases, leaving 6 bases not matched to a gene. CDR1 MNHEY and CDR2 SVGEGT come from the germline V gene. This clonotype was obtained from an adult who received the AZD1222 COVID-19 vaccine. The J gene is TRBJ1-1, the V gene TRBV6-2 or TRBV6-3; 7 bases fit TRBD1. This specimen consisted of peripheral blood, obtained 28 days after the second AZD1222 dose. Here the CDR3 reads CASSRPGGDTEAFF. In DNA form, the CDR3 reads TGTGCCAGCAGTCGGCCAGGGGGAGACACTGAAGCTTTCTTT.